This TCR beta chain was captured by sequencing in a study of blood T cell repertoires in COVID-19. Looking at the study overall: Samples of COVID-19 (acute and convalescent) were obtained from the United States, Italy and Spain. Sample material is recorded as cDNA or gDNA derived from T cells, B-cell-depleted T cells, or PBMCs.

From germline, CDR1 is LGHDT and CDR2 YNNKEL (reference sequence). Trimming stripped 0 bases from V and 2 bases from J, with 7 bases between. This CDR3 contains 15 residues. This clone has a handful of counts. Original handling: Nucleated cell counts were estimated from reference gene primer amplification. Some clones are missing from TCRdb's copy, which holds only in-frame ones; the method was immunoSEQ multiplex PCR. Clone size and V and J calls were adopted from that table, with D and trimming inferred from the DNA. The sample records 150,000 to 200,000 clones, about 86% being singletons. The V and J genes are TRBV3-1 (or the pseudogene TRBV3-2) and TRBJ2-2, with D perhaps matching TRBD1 (6 bases). This clonotype originated in a man aged 45-60 years with active or convalescent COVID-19. The sequencing input was peripheral blood. CDR3 protein: CASSQEGQNTGELFF. The CDR3 bases are TGTGCCAGCAGCCAAGAGGGACAAAACACCGGGGAGCTGTTTTTT.